This T cell receptor (beta chain) was identified during a study of blood T cell repertoires in COVID-19. Participants reported their clinical history, and cohort assignment relied on those reports. The study counted Cohort 3 donors as recovered given two negative PCRs, clearance, or symptom resolution. The CDR3 covers 16 residues. Trimming shortened V by 3 bases and J by 0 bases, and 13 bases separated the two germline ends. CDR1 is LGHDT and CDR2 is YNNKEL in the germline V gene (reference sequence). Per the authors' pipeline: Estimated nucleated cell counts came from reference gene primer amplification. Sequenced by immunoSEQ multiplex PCR; TCRdb stores in-frame clones only, minus some. V, J and clone size derive from that table, while D and trimming were established from the DNA sequence. The sample has 150,000 to 200,000 clones; roughly four fifths are singletons.

The chain joins TRBV3-1 (or the pseudogene TRBV3-2) to TRBJ2-3, with D tentatively TRBD1 (7 bases). Specimen: PBMCs or T cells enriched from blood (not recorded which). This clonotype was obtained from a man in his forties who had recovered from COVID-19. Written as DNA, the CDR3 is TGTGCCAGCAGCCACGGCAGGGGGACTAGCACAGATACGCAGTATTTT. Protein product: CASSHGRGTSTDTQYF.